Presented here are 27 T cell receptor beta chains from one specimen sequenced in a study of Graves' ophthalmopathy and Graves' hyperthyroidism. Researchers took RNA transcripts and amplified TCR beta CDR3 regions from them. Second-round multiplex PCR followed a first-round RT-PCR using HTBI primers. TCRdb ran MiXCR on the multiplex PCR reads and lists one entry per CDR3 protein. This table holds about 500,000 distinct CDR3 sequences, under 15% found once. Input material: blood. Receptors were obtained from a woman aged 30 to 39 with Graves' ophthalmopathy.

This clonotype has a count of ten or more. The chain combines TRBV15 with TRBJ2-6; D uncertain. The CDR3 is 16 residues long. Germline values: CDR1 LNHNV, CDR2 YYDKDF (reference sequence). V shed 1 base and J shed 0 bases, with 7 bases lying between them. The CDR3 here is CATSRGVDSGANVLTF. In DNA, the CDR3 is TGTGCCACCAGCAGAGGGGTGGACTCTGGGGCCAACGTCCTGACTTTC.

This clonotype was detected only a few times. This chain links TRBV7-2 with TRBJ1-6; 8 bases fit TRBD1. The CDR3 sequence is 16 residues long. V gave up 4 bases and J gave up 5 bases; unmatched junction bases: 7. From germline, CDR1 is SGHTA and CDR2 FQGNSA. CDR3 residues: CASSSIRDRNNSPLHF. As DNA, the CDR3 is TGTGCCAGCAGCTCGATCCGGGACAGGAATAATTCACCCCTCCACTTT.

This clonotype was seen ten or more times. This chain connects TRBV6-5 to TRBJ1-2; no clear D gene. The V end was cut by 0 bases, the J end by 6 bases, with 8 bases between. The CDR3 sequence is 13 residues long. Germline V CDR1 and CDR2: MNHEY, SVGAGI. The CDR3 spells CASSYSYQDGYTF. The CDR3 bases are TGTGCCAGCAGTTACTCGTATCAGGATGGCTACACCTTC.

There are many counts of this clonotype. This chain joins TRBV2 and TRBJ1-1, with unresolved D. CDR3 length: 11 amino acids. The germline V and J ends were trimmed by 6 bases and 11 bases, with 13 bases remaining between them. The germline V gene encodes CDR1 SNHLY and CDR2 FYNNEI. CDR3 nucleotide sequence: TGTGCCAGCAGGGATACAGTAGACGCTTTCTTT. This codes for CASRDTVDAFF.

Many counts were recorded for this clonotype. The rearrangement joins TRBV20-1 to TRBJ1-2; D possibly corresponds to TRBD1 (5 bases). The germline V gene has CDR1 DFQATT and CDR2 SNEGSKA (reference sequence). This CDR3 region has 14 residues. Trimming removed 3 bases at V and 3 bases at J, with 14 bases between. The CDR3 DNA is TGCAGTGCTAGGGGTCAGGGATCAGACTATGGCTACACCTTC. Its protein is CSARGQGSDYGYTF.

This clonotype was counted many times. J is TRBJ1-1 and V is TRBV20-1, with a tentative D call TRBD1 (5 bases). V lost 0 bases and J lost 6, with 20 bases in between. Per the germline V gene, CDR1 is DFQATT and CDR2 is SNEGSKA (reference sequence). The CDR3 covers 16 residues. The CDR3 nucleotides are TGCAGTGCTAGAGATAACGGACATTACAGGAGGGCTGAAGCTTTCTTT. It is translated as CSARDNGHYRRAEAFF.

This clonotype has ten or more counts. V is TRBV5-1 and J is TRBJ2-7; TRBD1 matches at 9 bases. The length of the CDR3 is 14 residues. Germline trimming cut 3 bases from V and 6 bases from J; bases unmatched to any gene: 7. Germline V gene sequence: CDR1 SGHRS, CDR2 YFSETQ. CDR3 sequence: CASSSYRGHGEQYF. The CDR3 DNA follows: TGCGCCAGCAGCTCGTACAGGGGGCACGGCGAGCAGTACTTC.

This clonotype was recorded at least ten times. In nucleotides, the CDR3 is TGTGCCTGGAGTGTTGTGGTCGGTGGCTACACCTTC. Protein product: CAWSVVVGGYTF. J is TRBJ1-2 and V is TRBV30; D remains unclear. In germline, CDR1 is GTSNPN, CDR2 SVGIG (reference sequence). The V and J ends lost 0 bases and 7 bases respectively, with 9 bases between them. CDR3 size: 12 residues.

This clonotype was detected many times. The rearrangement joins TRBV27 to TRBJ1-1; no reliable D call. Germline V lookup: CDR1 MNHEY, CDR2 SMNVEV (reference sequence). V was pared by 2 bases and J by 4 bases, with 11 bases between. The CDR3 is made up of 14 amino acids. Here the CDR3 DNA reads TGTGCCAGCAGTTTAGAACAGAAGTTCACTGAAGCTTTCTTT. This encodes CASSLEQKFTEAFF.

This clonotype was observed many times. The chain joins TRBV12-3 or TRBV12-4 to TRBJ2-7; the match to TRBD2 covers 8 bases. This CDR3 region has 15 residues. With 5 bases clipped from V and 3 bases from J, the junction kept 9 bases outside the gene matches. This CDR3 is CASSPLAGPRYEQYF. In nucleotides, the CDR3 is TGTGCCAGCAGTCCTCTAGCGGGTCCGCGCTACGAGCAGTACTTC.

The chain has TRBV30 and TRBJ1-1; tentatively, D is TRBD1 (5 bases). This CDR3 has 14 residues. The ends were cut back, 0 bases at V and 3 bases at J, with 11 bases in the middle. The germline CDR1 and CDR2 sequences are GTSNPN and SVGIG (reference sequence). The CDR3 loop reads CAWSVRRGDTEAFF. In DNA, the CDR3 is TGTGCCTGGAGTGTACGAAGGGGCGACACTGAAGCTTTCTTT.

This clonotype showed up many times. This chain connects TRBV5-1 to TRBJ2-7; perhaps TRBD1 as D (5 bases). CDR1 is SGHRS, CDR2 YFSETQ, per germline. V was cut by 4 bases and J by 1 base, with 9 bases left in between. This CDR3 is 13 amino acids long. CDR3 DNA sequence: TGCGCCAGCAGCCCACAGGTTTCCTACGAGCAGTACTTC. It is translated as CASSPQVSYEQYF.

This clonotype was seen repeatedly, ten times or more. The chain couples TRBV19 to TRBJ1-5; D is uncertain. The CDR3 length is 13 residues. V dropped 2 bases and J dropped 4 bases, with 6 bases sitting between them. Germline V lookup: CDR1 LNHDA, CDR2 SQIVND (reference sequence). The CDR3 DNA reads TGTGCCAGTAGTATACAGAGGAATCAGCCCCAGCATTTT. Translating gives CASSIQRNQPQHF.

The sample holds many counts of this clonotype. Its ends do not fully match the called genes, so a read error is possible. CDR3 in DNA: TGTGCTAGCAGCTTATTTGACACCGGGGAGCTGTTTTTT. It yields the protein CASSLFDTGELFF. The rearrangement links TRBV7-7 to TRBJ2-2; D unresolved. CDR1 and CDR2 (germline): SSHAT, FNYEAQ (reference sequence). CDR3 length: 13 residues.

This clonotype was picked up many times. This rearrangement joins TRBV10-3 to TRBJ1-5; tentative D call: TRBD1 (5 bases). Trimming removed 6 bases from V and 0 bases from J, with 9 bases in between. The germline V gene has CDR1 ENHRY and CDR2 SYGVKD. CDR3 length: 14 residues. CDR3 DNA sequence: TGTGCCATCAGGGACAAAGGTAGCAATCAGCCCCAGCATTTT. Its translation is CAIRDKGSNQPQHF.

This clonotype was counted at least ten times. The J gene is TRBJ1-1, the V gene TRBV7-8, with D possibly being TRBD1 (5 bases). This CDR3 has 15 residues. V was trimmed by 0 bases and J by 4 bases, leaving 12 bases between them. Germline V CDR1 and CDR2: SGHVS, FQNEAQ. The CDR3 reads CASSLAGAGITEAFF. As DNA, the CDR3 is TGTGCCAGCAGCTTAGCGGGAGCAGGGATCACTGAAGCTTTCTTT.

This clonotype was recorded at least ten times. The genes are TRBV28 and TRBJ1-2; D is ambiguous. Germline CDR1 and CDR2: MDHEN and SYDVKM. The CDR3 loop spans 15 amino acids. Trimming removed 6 bases from V and 3 bases from J, with 17 bases in between. This chain's CDR3 is CASSLPVPGHYGYTF. Written as DNA, the CDR3 is TGTGCCAGCAGCCTCCCGGTCCCGGGTCACTATGGCTACACCTTC.

CDR3 nucleotides: TGTGCCAGCAGCATTATGCCGGGTGTGGATGGCTACACCTTC. This gives the protein CASSIMPGVDGYTF. The V call is TRBV9, the J call TRBJ1-2; D gene ambiguous. The CDR3 covers 14 residues. V was trimmed by 4 bases and J by 6 bases, leaving 16 bases between them. In germline, CDR1 is SGDLS, CDR2 YYNGEE.

This clonotype was counted many times. The CDR3 here is CASSPGLAGRLAYEQYF. Here the CDR3 DNA reads TGTGCCAGCAGTCCCGGACTAGCGGGACGTCTTGCTTACGAGCAGTACTTC. The chain joins TRBV28 to TRBJ2-7; 12 nucleotides match TRBD2. Germline CDR1 and CDR2: MDHEN and SYDVKM. After removal of 5 bases from V and 4 bases from J, the junction contained 12 bases not matched to a gene. This CDR3 is built from 17 residues.

This clonotype was counted many times. The rearrangement links TRBV7-9 to TRBJ2-5; 7 positions match TRBD1. CDR1 and CDR2 (germline): SEHNR, FQNEAQ (reference sequence). The V gene end was trimmed by 1 base and the J gene end by 4 bases; junction bases not matched to a gene: 9. The CDR3 runs to 16 residues. The CDR3 DNA follows: TGTGCCAGCAGCTTAGTATGGTCAGGGGGTGGAGAGACCCAGTACTTC. Its translation: CASSLVWSGGGETQYF.

This clonotype was counted a few times. CDR3 coding DNA: TGTGCCTGGAACCGCAGGGTCCTCACTGAAGCTTTCTTT. Protein sequence: CAWNRRVLTEAFF. This chain connects TRBV30 to TRBJ1-1, with D possibly matching TRBD1 (5 bases). The V gene lost 4 bases and the J gene lost 4 bases, with 13 bases spanning the gap. Germline V gene data show CDR1 as GTSNPN and CDR2 as SVGIG (reference sequence). The CDR3 runs to 13 residues. Full variable domain (missing parts from reference TRBV30 and TRBJ1-1): SQTIHQWPATLVQPVGSPLSLECTVEGTSNPNLYWYRQAAGRGLQLLFYSVGIGQISSEVPQNLSASRPQDRQFILSSKKLLLSDSGFYLCAWNRRVLTEAFFGQGTRLTVV.

This clonotype was picked up many times. V is TRBV30 and J is TRBJ1-2; D is undetermined. Trimming took 4 bases from V and 7 from J, leaving 22 bases between them. Per the germline V gene, CDR1 is GTSNPN and CDR2 is SVGIG (reference sequence). This CDR3 has 15 amino acids. The CDR3 DNA sequence: TGTGCCTGGACGATCCGACTCGATCAGGATGGTGGCTACACCTTC. Translating gives CAWTIRLDQDGGYTF.

As DNA, the CDR3 is TGTGCCAGCAGCCACATCTCGGACGAGCAGTACTTC. This translates into CASSHISDEQYF. This sequence joins TRBV7-8 and TRBJ2-7; D gene ambiguous. The V and J ends lost 5 bases and 5 bases respectively, with 10 bases between them. The length of the CDR3 is 12 residues. The germline V gene encodes CDR1 SGHVS and CDR2 FQNEAQ.

This clonotype was counted many times. V is TRBV28 and J is TRBJ1-5, with 9 bases matching TRBD1. This CDR3 contains 15 residues. Germline CDR1 MDHEN, CDR2 SYDVKM. Germline trimming cut 10 bases from V and 6 bases from J; bases unmatched to any gene: 13. CDR3 sequence reads: CAIRLPGQGSQPQHF. DNA for the CDR3: TGTGCCATTAGACTGCCGGGACAGGGTTCTCAGCCCCAGCATTTT.

This clonotype was counted many times. The chain combines TRBV19 with TRBJ1-5; a weak D match, TRBD1 (6 bases). The CDR3 covers 15 residues. The germline gives CDR1 LNHDA, CDR2 SQIVND (reference sequence). Trimming removed 8 bases from V and 2 bases from J, with 16 bases in between. CDR3: CASLPTGRGNQPQHF. The CDR3 coding sequence is TGTGCCAGTCTACCTACAGGGCGAGGCAATCAGCCCCAGCATTTT. Variable domain in full (rest from reference TRBV19 and TRBJ1-5): DGGITQSPKYLFRKEGQNVTLSCEQNLNHDAMYWYRQDPGQGLRLIYYSQIVNDFQKGDIAEGYSVSREKKESFPLTVTSAQKNPTAFYLCASLPTGRGNQPQHFGDGTRLSIL.

In its sample, this clonotype was seen a few times. J is TRBJ1-2 and V is TRBV12-3 or TRBV12-4; D not resolved. Trimming removed 5 bases at V and 4 bases at J, with 11 bases between. This CDR3 region has 13 residues. The CDR3 here is CASSPSAFYGYTF. Here the CDR3 DNA reads TGTGCCAGCAGTCCTTCCGCCTTCTATGGCTACACCTTC.

This clonotype was detected many times. The chain couples TRBV12-5 to TRBJ1-5, with 9 bases identical to TRBD1. Germline V lookup: CDR1 LGHNT, CDR2 FRNRAP. The CDR3 extends over 14 amino acids. With V trimmed by 6 bases and J by 5 bases, 5 bases remained unmatched. The CDR3 sequence is CASGWTGEDQPQHF. As DNA, the CDR3 is TGTGCTAGTGGGTGGACAGGGGAGGATCAGCCCCAGCATTTT.